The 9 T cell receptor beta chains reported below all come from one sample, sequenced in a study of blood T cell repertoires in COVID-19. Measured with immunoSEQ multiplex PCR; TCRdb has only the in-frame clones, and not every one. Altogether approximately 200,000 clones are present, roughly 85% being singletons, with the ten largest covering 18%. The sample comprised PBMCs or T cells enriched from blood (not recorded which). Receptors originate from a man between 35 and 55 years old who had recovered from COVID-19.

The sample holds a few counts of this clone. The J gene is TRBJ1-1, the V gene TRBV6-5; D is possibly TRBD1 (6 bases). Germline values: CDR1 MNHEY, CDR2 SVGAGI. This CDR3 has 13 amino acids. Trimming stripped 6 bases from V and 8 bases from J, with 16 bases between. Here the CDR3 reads CASRTTLTGEAFF. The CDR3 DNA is TGTGCCAGCAGGACGACCTTAACAGGGGAAGCTTTCTTT.

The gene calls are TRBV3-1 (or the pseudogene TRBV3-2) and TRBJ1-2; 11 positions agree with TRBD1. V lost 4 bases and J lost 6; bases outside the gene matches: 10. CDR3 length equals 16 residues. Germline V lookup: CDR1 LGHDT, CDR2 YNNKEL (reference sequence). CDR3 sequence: CASSPDRGRLLNGYTF. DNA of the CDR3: TGTGCCAGCAGCCCGGACAGGGGGCGGCTCTTAAATGGCTACACCTTC.

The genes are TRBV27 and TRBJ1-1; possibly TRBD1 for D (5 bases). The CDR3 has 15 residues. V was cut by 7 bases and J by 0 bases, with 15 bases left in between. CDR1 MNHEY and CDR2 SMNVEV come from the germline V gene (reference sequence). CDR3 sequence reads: CASNPGGRMNTEAFF. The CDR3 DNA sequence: TGTGCCAGCAATCCCGGGGGACGGATGAACACTGAAGCTTTCTTT.

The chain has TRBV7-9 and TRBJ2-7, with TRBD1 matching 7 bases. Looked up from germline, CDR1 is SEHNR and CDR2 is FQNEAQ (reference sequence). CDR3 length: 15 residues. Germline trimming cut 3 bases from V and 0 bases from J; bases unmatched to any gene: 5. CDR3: CASSFGDRGSYEQYF. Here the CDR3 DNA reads TGTGCCAGCAGCTTCGGGGACAGAGGCTCCTACGAGCAGTACTTC.

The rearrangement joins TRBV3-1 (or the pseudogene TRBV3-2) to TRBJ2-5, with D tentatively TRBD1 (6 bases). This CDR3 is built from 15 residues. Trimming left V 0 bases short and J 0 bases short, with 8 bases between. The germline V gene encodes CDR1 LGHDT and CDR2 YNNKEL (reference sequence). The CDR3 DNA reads TGTGCCAGCAGCCAAGATGGGACAAACCAAGAGACCCAGTACTTC. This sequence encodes CASSQDGTNQETQYF.

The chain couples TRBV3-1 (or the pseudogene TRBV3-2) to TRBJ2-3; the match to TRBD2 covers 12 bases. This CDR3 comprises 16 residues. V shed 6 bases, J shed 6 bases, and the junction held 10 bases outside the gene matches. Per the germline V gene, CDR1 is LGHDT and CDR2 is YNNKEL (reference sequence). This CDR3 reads CASRPGTSGYIDTQYF. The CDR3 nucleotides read TGTGCCAGCAGACCCGGGACTAGCGGGTATATTGATACGCAGTATTTT.

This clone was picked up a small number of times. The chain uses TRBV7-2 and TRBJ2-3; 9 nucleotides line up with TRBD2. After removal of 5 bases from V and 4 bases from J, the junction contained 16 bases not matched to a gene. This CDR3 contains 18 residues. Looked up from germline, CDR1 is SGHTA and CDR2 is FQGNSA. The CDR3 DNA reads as TGTGCCAGCAGCCATCCTAGTAGCGGGAGTTGGGGCCCAGATACGCAGTATTTT. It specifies CASSHPSSGSWGPDTQYF.

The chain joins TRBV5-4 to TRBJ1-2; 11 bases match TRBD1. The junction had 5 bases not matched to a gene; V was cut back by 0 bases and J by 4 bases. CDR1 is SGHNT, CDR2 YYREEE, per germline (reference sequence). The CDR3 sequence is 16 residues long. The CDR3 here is CASSLVRDRGIYGYTF. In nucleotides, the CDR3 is TGTGCCAGCAGCTTGGTCCGGGACAGGGGGATCTATGGCTACACCTTC.

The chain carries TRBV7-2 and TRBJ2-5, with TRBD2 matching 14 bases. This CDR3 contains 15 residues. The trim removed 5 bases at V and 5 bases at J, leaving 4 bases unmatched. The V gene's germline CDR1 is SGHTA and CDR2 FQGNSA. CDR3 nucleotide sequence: TGTGCCAGCAGCGCGGGACTAGCGGGAGTGGAGACCCAGTACTTC. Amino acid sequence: CASSAGLAGVETQYF. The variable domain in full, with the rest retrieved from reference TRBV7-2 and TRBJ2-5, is GAGVSQSPSNKVTEKGKDVELRCDPISGHTALYWYRQSLGQGLEFLIYFQGNSAPDKSGLPSDRFSAERTGGSVSTLTIQRTQQEDSAVYLCASSAGLAGVETQYFGPGTRLLVL.